The T cell receptor (beta chain) described here comes from a study of cytomegalovirus exposure and HLA in healthy donors. It was with 60 Vbeta and 13 Jbeta primers that the PCR ran. Assay: immunoSEQ multiplex PCR; the TCRdb copy retains only in-frame clones and omits some. With about 130,000 clones in the sample, the ten largest clones hold about 1.5%. As for this clone: The antigen is not known.

Study-level findings and limits: A later analysis linked around 15,000 TCR beta sequences to HLA alleles at 0.05 false discovery rate. It has been reported that TCR beta sequences accurately predicted the HLA-A and HLA-B alleles of most subjects. Researchers reported that a few CMV-associated chains were confirmed in vitro as CMV antigen-specific. Most TCR sequences showed up rarely, but some public TCRs showed up in many donors.

The CDR3 sequence is 13 residues long. V was trimmed by 8 bases and J by 4 bases, leaving 12 bases between them. Looked up from germline, CDR1 is MDHEN and CDR2 is SYDVKM. This receptor was taken from a woman between 40 and 50 years old in good health and CMV-seropositive. This chain uses TRBV28 with TRBJ1-5; the D is unclear. The sample taken for sequencing was PBMCs. The CDR3 DNA reads as TGTGCCAGCCCCATCGACGGGAATCAGCCCCAGCATTTT. This encodes CASPIDGNQPQHF.